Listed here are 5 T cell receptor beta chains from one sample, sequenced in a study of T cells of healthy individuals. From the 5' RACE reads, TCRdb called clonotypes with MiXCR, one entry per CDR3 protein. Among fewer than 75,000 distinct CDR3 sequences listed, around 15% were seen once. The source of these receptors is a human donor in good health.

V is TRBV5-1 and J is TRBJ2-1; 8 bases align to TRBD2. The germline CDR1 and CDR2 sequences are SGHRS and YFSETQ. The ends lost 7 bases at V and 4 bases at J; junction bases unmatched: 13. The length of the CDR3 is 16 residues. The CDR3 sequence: CASRRGAGGPYNEQFF. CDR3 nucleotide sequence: TGCGCCAGCCGGCGGGGGGCCGGGGGCCCATACAATGAGCAGTTCTTC.

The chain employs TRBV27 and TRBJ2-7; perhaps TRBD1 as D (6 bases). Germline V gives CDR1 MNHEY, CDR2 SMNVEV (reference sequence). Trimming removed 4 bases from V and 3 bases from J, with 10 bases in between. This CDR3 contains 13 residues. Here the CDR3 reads CASSSGHYYEQYF. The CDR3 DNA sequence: TGTGCCAGCAGTTCGGGACATTACTACGAGCAGTACTTC.

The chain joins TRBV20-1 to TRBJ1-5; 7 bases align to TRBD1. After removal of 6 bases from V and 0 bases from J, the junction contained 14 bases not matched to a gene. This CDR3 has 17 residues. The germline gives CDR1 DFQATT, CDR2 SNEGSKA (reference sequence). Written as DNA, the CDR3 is TGCAGTGCCGGAGATCGGACAGGCTCTTATAGCAATCAGCCCCAGCATTTT. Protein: CSAGDRTGSYSNQPQHF.

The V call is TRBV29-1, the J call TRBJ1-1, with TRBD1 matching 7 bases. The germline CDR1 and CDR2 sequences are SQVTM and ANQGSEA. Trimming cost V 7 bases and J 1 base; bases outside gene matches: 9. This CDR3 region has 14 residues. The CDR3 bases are TGCAGCGCAAGGCCGACAGGGAGGAACACTGAAGCTTTCTTT. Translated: CSARPTGRNTEAFF.

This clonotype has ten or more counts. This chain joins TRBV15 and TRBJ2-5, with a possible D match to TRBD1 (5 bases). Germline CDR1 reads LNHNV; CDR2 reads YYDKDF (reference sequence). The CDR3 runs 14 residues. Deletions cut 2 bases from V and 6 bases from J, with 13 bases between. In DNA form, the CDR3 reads TGTGCCACCAGCAGACCTAGAGCAGGGAAGACCCAGTACTTC. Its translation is CATSRPRAGKTQYF.